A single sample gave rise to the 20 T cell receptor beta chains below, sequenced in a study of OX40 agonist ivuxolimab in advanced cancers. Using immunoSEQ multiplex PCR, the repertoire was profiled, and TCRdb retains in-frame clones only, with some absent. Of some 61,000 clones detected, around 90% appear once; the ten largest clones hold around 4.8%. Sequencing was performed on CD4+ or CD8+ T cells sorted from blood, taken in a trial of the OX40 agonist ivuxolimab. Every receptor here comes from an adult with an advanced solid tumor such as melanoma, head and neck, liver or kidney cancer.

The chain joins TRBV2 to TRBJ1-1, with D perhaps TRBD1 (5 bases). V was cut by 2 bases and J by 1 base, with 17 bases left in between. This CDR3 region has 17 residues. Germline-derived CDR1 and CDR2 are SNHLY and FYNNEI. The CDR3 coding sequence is TGTGCCAGCAGTGAAATTTGGTTAGACAGACCGAACACTGAAGCTTTCTTT. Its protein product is CASSEIWLDRPNTEAFF.

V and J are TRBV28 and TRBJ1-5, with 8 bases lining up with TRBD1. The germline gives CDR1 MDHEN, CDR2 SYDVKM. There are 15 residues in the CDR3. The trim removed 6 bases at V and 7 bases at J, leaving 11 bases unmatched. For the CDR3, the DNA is TGTGCCAGCAGGACCGCAACAGGGGGAGAACAGCCCCAGCATTTT. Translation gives CASRTATGGEQPQHF.

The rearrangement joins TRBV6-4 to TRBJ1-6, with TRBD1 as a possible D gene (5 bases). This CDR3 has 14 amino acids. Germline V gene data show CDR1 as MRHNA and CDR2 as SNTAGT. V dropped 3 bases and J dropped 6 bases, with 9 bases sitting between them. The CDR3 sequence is CASSEGTRNSPLHF. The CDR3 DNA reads TGTGCCAGCAGTGAAGGGACGCGTAATTCACCCCTCCACTTT.

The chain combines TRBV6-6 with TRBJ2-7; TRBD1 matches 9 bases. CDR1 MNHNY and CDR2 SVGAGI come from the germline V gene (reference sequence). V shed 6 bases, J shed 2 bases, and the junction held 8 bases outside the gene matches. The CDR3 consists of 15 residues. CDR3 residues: CASRPGQGTTYEQYF. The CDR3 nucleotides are TGTGCCAGCAGACCCGGACAGGGGACAACCTACGAGCAGTACTTC.

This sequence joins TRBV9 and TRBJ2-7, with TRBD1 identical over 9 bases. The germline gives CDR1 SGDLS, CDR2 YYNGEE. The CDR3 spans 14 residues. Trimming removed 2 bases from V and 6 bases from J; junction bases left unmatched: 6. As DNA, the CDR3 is TGTGCCAGCAGCGTCACGGGACAGGGTCGCGAGCAGTACTTC. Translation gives CASSVTGQGREQYF.

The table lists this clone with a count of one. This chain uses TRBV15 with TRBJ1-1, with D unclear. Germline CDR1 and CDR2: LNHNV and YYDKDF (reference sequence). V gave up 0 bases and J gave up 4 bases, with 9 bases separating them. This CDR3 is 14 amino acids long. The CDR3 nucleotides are TGTGCCACCAGCAGAGACGGAGCGGGCACTGAAGCTTTCTTT. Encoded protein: CATSRDGAGTEAFF.

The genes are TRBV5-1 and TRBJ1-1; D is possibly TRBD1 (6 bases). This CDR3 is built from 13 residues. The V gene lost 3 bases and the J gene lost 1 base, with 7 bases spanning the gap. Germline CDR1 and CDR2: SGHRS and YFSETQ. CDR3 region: CASSWTENTEAFF. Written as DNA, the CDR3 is TGCGCCAGCAGCTGGACAGAGAACACTGAAGCTTTCTTT.

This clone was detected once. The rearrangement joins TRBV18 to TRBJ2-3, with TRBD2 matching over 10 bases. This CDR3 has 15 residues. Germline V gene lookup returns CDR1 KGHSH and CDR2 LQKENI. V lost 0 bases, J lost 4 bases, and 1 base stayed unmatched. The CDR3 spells CASSPPSGGPDTQYF. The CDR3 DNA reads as TGTGCCAGCTCACCACCTAGCGGGGGGCCAGATACGCAGTATTTT. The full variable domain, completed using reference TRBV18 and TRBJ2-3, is NAGVMQNPRHLVRRRGQEARLRCSPMKGHSHVYWYRQLPEEGLKFMVYLQKENIIDESGMPKERFSAEFPKEGPSILRIQQVVRGDSAAYFCASSPPSGGPDTQYFGPGTRLTVL.

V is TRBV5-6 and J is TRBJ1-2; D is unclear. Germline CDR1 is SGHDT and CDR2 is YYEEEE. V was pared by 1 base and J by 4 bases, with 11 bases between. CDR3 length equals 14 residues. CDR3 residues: CASSLSVGRYGYTF. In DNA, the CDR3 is TGTGCCAGCAGCTTGTCTGTCGGTCGCTATGGCTACACCTTC. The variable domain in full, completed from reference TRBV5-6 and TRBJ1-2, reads DAGVTQSPTHLIKTRGQQVTLRCSPKSGHDTVSWYQQALGQGPQFIFQYYEEEERQRGNFPDRFSGHQFPNYSSELNVNALLLGDSALYLCASSLSVGRYGYTFGSGTRLTVV.

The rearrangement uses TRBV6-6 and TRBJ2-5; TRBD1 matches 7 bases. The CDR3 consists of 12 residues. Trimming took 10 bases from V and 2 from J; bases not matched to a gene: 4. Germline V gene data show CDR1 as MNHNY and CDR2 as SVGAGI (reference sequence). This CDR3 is CAITDRQETQYF. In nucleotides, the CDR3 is TGTGCCATCACGGACAGGCAAGAGACCCAGTACTTC.

CDR3 amino acids: CASSLNALGDTQYF. The CDR3 nucleotides read TGTGCCAGCAGCTTAAACGCACTGGGGGATACGCAGTATTTT. The chain combines TRBV7-2 with TRBJ2-3; no clear D gene. The CDR3 loop spans 14 amino acids. Per germline, CDR1 SGHTA and CDR2 FQGNSA. The V end was cut by 2 bases, the J end by 6 bases, with 12 bases between.

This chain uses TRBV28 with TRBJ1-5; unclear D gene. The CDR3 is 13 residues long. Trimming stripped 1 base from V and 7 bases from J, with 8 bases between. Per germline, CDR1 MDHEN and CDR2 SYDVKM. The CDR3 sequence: CASSLYRGQPQHF. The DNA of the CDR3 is TGTGCCAGCAGTTTATACCGGGGACAGCCCCAGCATTTT.

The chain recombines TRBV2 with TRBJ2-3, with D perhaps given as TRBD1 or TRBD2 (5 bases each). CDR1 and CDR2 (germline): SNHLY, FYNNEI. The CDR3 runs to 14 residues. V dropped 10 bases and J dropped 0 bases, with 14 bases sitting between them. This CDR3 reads CANSGTLSTDTQYF. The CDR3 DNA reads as TGTGCCAACTCGGGGACCCTCAGCACAGATACGCAGTATTTT.

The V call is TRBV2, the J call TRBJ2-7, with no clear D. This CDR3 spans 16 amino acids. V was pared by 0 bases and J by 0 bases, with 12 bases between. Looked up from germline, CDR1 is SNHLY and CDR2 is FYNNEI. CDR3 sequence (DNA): TGTGCCAGCAGTGAAGCTTCGACGGTGAGCTCCTACGAGCAGTACTTC. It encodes CASSEASTVSSYEQYF.

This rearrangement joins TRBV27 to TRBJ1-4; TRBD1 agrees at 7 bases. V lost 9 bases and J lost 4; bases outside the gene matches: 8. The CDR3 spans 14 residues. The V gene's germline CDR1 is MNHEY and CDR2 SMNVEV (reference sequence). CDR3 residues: CASRDSGINEKLFF. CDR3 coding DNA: TGTGCCAGTCGGGACAGCGGAATTAATGAAAAACTGTTTTTT.

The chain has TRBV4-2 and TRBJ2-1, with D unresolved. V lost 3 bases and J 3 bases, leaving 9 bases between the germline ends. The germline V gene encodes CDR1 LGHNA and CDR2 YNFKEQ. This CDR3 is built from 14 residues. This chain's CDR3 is CASSHRDDYNEQFF. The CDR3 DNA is TGTGCCAGCAGCCACCGCGACGACTACAATGAGCAGTTCTTC.

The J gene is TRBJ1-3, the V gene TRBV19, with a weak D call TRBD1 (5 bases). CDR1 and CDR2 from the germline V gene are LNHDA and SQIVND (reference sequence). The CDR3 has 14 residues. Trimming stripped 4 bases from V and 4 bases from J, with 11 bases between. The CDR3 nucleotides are TGTGCCAGTAGTACAGGGATGGGAGGAAACACCATATATTTT. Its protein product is CASSTGMGGNTIYF.

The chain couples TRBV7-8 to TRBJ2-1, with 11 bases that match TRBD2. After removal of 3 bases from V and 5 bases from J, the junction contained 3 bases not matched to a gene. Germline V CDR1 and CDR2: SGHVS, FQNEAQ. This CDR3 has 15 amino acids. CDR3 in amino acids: CASSFPGLADNEQFF. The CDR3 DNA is TGTGCCAGCAGCTTTCCGGGACTAGCGGACAATGAGCAGTTCTTC.

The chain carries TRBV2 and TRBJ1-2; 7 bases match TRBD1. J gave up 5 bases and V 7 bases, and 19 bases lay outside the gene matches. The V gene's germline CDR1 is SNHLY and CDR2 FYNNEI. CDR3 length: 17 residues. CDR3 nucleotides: TGTGCCAGCAATACCATCCCGACAGGGCCAGGCGTGTATGGCTACACCTTC. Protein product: CASNTIPTGPGVYGYTF.

CDR3 nucleotide sequence: TGTGCCAGCAGCTCCCCTTACGTGGGGACGGAGACCCAGTACTTC. This encodes CASSSPYVGTETQYF. V is TRBV5-4 and J is TRBJ2-5; D might be TRBD1 or TRBD2, each matching 5 bases. The V end lost 3 bases, the J end lost 5 bases, and 17 bases lay between the germline ends. This CDR3 comprises 15 residues. Germline CDR1 reads SGHNT; CDR2 reads YYREEE (reference sequence).